This TCR beta chain was obtained from a study of CD8+ T cells in alopecia areata. Study-level information: Among treated patients, oral tofacitinib was administered at 5 to 10 mg twice daily. The drug, tofacitinib, lasted 6 to 18 months, followed by 6 months off drug.

Specified treatment: oral pan-JAK inhibitor, 5-10 mg twice daily. It was from PBMCs that CD4+ and CD8+ T cells were sorted. The CDR3 spans 11 residues. The germline V and J ends were trimmed by 11 bases and 3 bases, with 10 bases remaining between them. Germline V lookup: CDR1 MNHEY, CDR2 SVGAGI. Isolated RNA was reverse transcribed into cDNA used as the sequencing template. The data were produced by immunoSEQ multiplex PCR, yet TCRdb's version contains in-frame clones alone and is incomplete. The table shows approximately 150,000 clones, with approximately 59% occurring only once. The chain has TRBV6-5 and TRBJ1-2, with D hard to call. The material was CD4+ T cells sorted from blood, obtained around week 55, from a patient treated with tofacitinib. The TCR was taken from a human donor with alopecia areata. Written as DNA, the CDR3 is TGTGCCGCGGGGAGACACTATGGCTACACCTTC. This sequence encodes CAAGRHYGYTF.